Below are 19 T cell receptor beta chains sequenced from a single sample in a study of PD-1 blockade in classical Hodgkin lymphoma. Here immunoSEQ multiplex PCR was the method, and the copy in TCRdb shows in-frame clones only, minus some. The data contain 90,000 to 140,000 clones, roughly 89% of them singletons. Time point defined: cycle 4 day 1 (C4D1), after six to seven weeks of nivolumab. Relapse after autologous stem cell transplantation occurred in every patient, and brentuximab vedotin exposure varied. This specimen consisted of peripheral blood mononuclear cells (PBMCs), obtained before the fourth cycle of nivolumab. All receptors come from a human donor with classical Hodgkin lymphoma.

This clone has a single count. DNA of the CDR3: TGTGCCAGCAGATTTCGACAGTCTTCCTACAATGAGCAGTTCTTC. Amino acid sequence: CASRFRQSSYNEQFF. The chain has TRBV6-5 and TRBJ2-1, with D tentatively TRBD1 (5 bases). The length of the CDR3 is 15 residues. Germline V CDR1 and CDR2: MNHEY, SVGAGI. The V end lost 6 bases, the J end lost 1 base, and 13 bases lay between the germline ends.

This clone was detected only a few times. The chain employs TRBV5-1 and TRBJ2-6; no firm D call. The CDR3 length is 15 residues. V was clipped by 5 bases and J by 0 bases, with 9 bases between them. Germline CDR1 is SGHRS and CDR2 is YFSETQ. The CDR3: CASSDVSSGANVLTF. In DNA, the CDR3 is TGCGCCAGCAGTGATGTGAGCTCTGGGGCCAACGTCCTGACTTTC.

The chain couples TRBV6-5 to TRBJ2-5; 8 bases fit TRBD1. In germline, CDR1 is MNHEY, CDR2 SVGAGI. This CDR3 comprises 14 residues. V shed 4 bases, J shed 5 bases, and the junction held 6 bases outside the gene matches. The CDR3 loop is CASSSPDRGETQYF. The CDR3 region has the DNA TGTGCCAGCAGTTCACCCGACAGGGGTGAGACCCAGTACTTC.

The chain combines TRBV4-1 with TRBJ1-2; D unresolved. CDR3 size: 15 residues. V was cut by 4 bases and J by 5 bases, with 17 bases left in between. Looked up from germline, CDR1 is MGHRA and CDR2 is YSYEKL. CDR3 in amino acids: CASSPEHRAPYGYTF. The DNA for the CDR3 is TGCGCCAGCAGCCCCGAACACCGAGCCCCTTATGGCTACACCTTC.

This chain connects TRBV18 to TRBJ1-5; D not resolved. The V end lost 4 bases, the J end lost 0 bases, and 7 bases lay between the germline ends. This CDR3 is 14 amino acids long. Germline V gene sequence: CDR1 KGHSH, CDR2 LQKENI. The CDR3 loop is CASSRTDSNQPQHF. CDR3 sequence (DNA): TGTGCCAGCTCACGGACGGATAGCAATCAGCCCCAGCATTTT.

This chain connects TRBV25-1 to TRBJ2-1; no clear D gene. The CDR3 totals 17 residues. V was shortened by 5 bases and J by 0 bases, with 17 bases between the two germline ends. Germline CDR1 and CDR2: MGHDK and SYGVNS. The CDR3 loop reads CASSSRKKVASYNEQFF. DNA for the CDR3: TGTGCCAGCAGTTCTAGGAAGAAGGTGGCCTCCTACAATGAGCAGTTCTTC.

V and J are TRBV23-1 and TRBJ1-1; D unclear. TRBV23-1 is an ORF, and what it does is uncertain. Trimming removed 0 bases at V and 4 bases at J, with 12 bases between. The CDR3 covers 15 residues. The CDR3: CASSQSITTLTEAFF. In nucleotides, the CDR3 is TGCGCCAGCAGTCAATCGATCACGACCCTCACTGAAGCTTTCTTT.

V usage is TRBV15 and J usage is TRBJ1-2; TRBD1 agrees at 10 bases. Germline lookup yields CDR1 LNHNV and CDR2 YYDKDF (reference sequence). V trimming: 0 bases; J trimming: 8 bases; junction bases outside the gene matches: 6. The CDR3 consists of 15 residues. CDR3 DNA sequence: TGTGCCACCAGCAGAGATGGACAGGGGGATGGAGGCTACACCTTC. Protein: CATSRDGQGDGGYTF.

This clone was observed a few times. CDR3 sequence reads: CASSLGGVWGYTF. The CDR3 DNA reads TGTGCCAGTAGTCTAGGAGGGGTCTGGGGCTACACCTTC. V gene TRBV19 combines with J gene TRBJ1-2, with D possibly TRBD1 on 5 matching bases. V dropped 5 bases and J dropped 8 bases, with 15 bases sitting between them. The CDR3 is 13 amino acids. Germline V gene lookup returns CDR1 LNHDA and CDR2 SQIVND (reference sequence).

The gene calls are TRBV5-6 and TRBJ1-2, with 9 nucleotides matching TRBD1. CDR3 length: 15 residues. Trimming cost V 4 bases and J 8 bases; bases outside gene matches: 12. The germline V gene encodes CDR1 SGHDT and CDR2 YYEEEE. The DNA of the CDR3 is TGTGCCAGCAGCGAAGCCACCGGGACAGGGAAAGGCTACACCTTC. This encodes CASSEATGTGKGYTF.

The CDR3 nucleotides are TGTGCTAGTGGCCCCAACGTAGGCAATGAGCAGTTCTTC. Amino acid sequence: CASGPNVGNEQFF. This chain joins TRBV12-5 and TRBJ2-1, with D hard to call. Germline V CDR1 and CDR2: LGHNT, FRNRAP. The CDR3 runs to 13 residues. V was pared by 6 bases and J by 6 bases, with 12 bases between.

Written as DNA, the CDR3 is TGCGCCAGCTCCGGGACGGTTGACACAGATACGCAGTATTTT. This encodes CASSGTVDTDTQYF. The chain links TRBV10-2 to TRBJ2-3; possibly TRBD1 or TRBD2 for D (5 bases each). CDR1 is WSHSY, CDR2 SAAADI, per germline. V lost 8 bases and J 2 bases, leaving 14 bases between the germline ends. The CDR3 spans 14 residues.

The chain couples TRBV4-1 to TRBJ1-5; no definite D call. CDR1 is MGHRA and CDR2 is YSYEKL in the germline V gene. This CDR3 region has 12 residues. V lost 1 base and J lost 4, with 2 bases in between. DNA of the CDR3: TGCGCCAGCAGCCAAGCTAATCAGCCCCAGCATTTT. Translating it yields CASSQANQPQHF.

The chain is built from TRBV11-3 and TRBJ2-5; tentatively, D is TRBD2 (5 bases). Trimming stripped 4 bases from V and 0 bases from J, with 9 bases between. CDR1 is SGHNT and CDR2 is YENEEA in the germline V gene. This CDR3 is 14 amino acids long. The CDR3 DNA reads as TGTGCCAGCAGCTCTCCGGGATACCAAGAGACCCAGTACTTC. Its protein product is CASSSPGYQETQYF.

CDR3 residues: CSVRTSGRREQFF. CDR3 bases: TGCAGCGTGCGGACTAGCGGGAGAAGAGAACAGTTCTTC. The rearrangement links TRBV29-1 to TRBJ2-1; 13 bases map to TRBD2. Germline V gene sequence: CDR1 SQVTM, CDR2 ANQGSEA. The V and J ends lost 6 bases and 13 bases, in that order; junction bases with no gene match: 9. The CDR3 consists of 13 residues.

V gene TRBV9 combines with J gene TRBJ1-1; no reliable D call. Germline CDR1 and CDR2: SGDLS and YYNGEE. This CDR3 spans 14 amino acids. V lost 2 bases, J lost 0 bases, and 8 bases lay in between. CDR3 nucleotides: TGTGCCAGCAGCGTTGAAGGGCTGAACACTGAAGCTTTCTTT. Translated, it gives CASSVEGLNTEAFF.

This chain connects TRBV12-5 to TRBJ1-2, with 8 bases that match TRBD1. V was pared by 5 bases and J by 10 bases, with 9 bases of the junction left unmatched. Per the germline V gene, CDR1 is LGHNT and CDR2 is FRNRAP. CDR3 length equals 13 residues. The CDR3 sequence: CASGLPGQEDYTF. The CDR3 region has the DNA TGTGCTAGTGGTCTCCCGGGACAGGAAGACTACACCTTC.

This clone appeared once. This rearrangement joins TRBV6-6 to TRBJ1-3; D gene uncertain. Germline CDR1 MNHNY, CDR2 SVGAGI (reference sequence). The CDR3 is 15 amino acids. Trimming removed 6 bases at V and 4 bases at J, with 16 bases between. The CDR3 DNA follows: TGTGCCAGCAGCTTAGGTCGGGTGGACGGAAACACCATATATTTT. It codes for CASSLGRVDGNTIYF.

The chain is built from TRBV10-2 and TRBJ1-2, with D unresolved. Germline CDR1 reads WSHSY; CDR2 reads SAAADI. The CDR3 covers 12 residues. Trimming pared 8 bases from V and 7 bases from J, leaving 14 bases between. As DNA, the CDR3 is TGCGCCAGCCGGACCTTTGGTGGTGGCTACACCTTC. This gives the protein CASRTFGGGYTF.